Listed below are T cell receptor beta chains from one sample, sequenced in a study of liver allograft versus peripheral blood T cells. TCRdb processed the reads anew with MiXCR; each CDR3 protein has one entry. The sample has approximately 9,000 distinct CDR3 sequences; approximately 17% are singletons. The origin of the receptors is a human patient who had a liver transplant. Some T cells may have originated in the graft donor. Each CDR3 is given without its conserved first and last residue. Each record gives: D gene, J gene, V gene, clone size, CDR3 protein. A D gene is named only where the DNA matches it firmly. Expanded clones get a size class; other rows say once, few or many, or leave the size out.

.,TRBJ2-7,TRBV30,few,AWSRRGLSYEQY
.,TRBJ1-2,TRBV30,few,AWSRGQYGYT
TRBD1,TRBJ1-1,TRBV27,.,ASSWTGVVRAF
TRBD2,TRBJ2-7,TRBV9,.,ASSVGGLAGGAYEQY
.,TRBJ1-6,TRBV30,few,AWAAAANSPLH
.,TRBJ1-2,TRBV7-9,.,ASSLWVRNYGYT
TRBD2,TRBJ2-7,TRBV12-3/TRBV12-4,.,ASSLANWVAGGTYEQY
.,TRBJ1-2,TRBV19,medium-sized,ASSLDRPVVDGYT
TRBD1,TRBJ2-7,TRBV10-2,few,ASSESLGTGAYEQY
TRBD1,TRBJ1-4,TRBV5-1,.,ASSPGWEGARVEKLF
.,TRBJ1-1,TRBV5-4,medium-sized,ASSLEISMNTEAF
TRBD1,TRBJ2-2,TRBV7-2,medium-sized,ASSFEQGYGELF
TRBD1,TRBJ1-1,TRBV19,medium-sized,ASSILLGTGATEAF
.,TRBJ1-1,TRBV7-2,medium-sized,ASSLVAGGSTEAF
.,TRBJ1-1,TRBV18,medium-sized,ASSQEVLVGTNTEAF
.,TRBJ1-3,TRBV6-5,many,ASSYAGTAFSSGNTIY
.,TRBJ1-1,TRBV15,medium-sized,ATSRDGPSSHS
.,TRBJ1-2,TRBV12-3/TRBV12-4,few,ASSLGGGTYGYT
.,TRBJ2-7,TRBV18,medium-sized,ASSPTADGEQY
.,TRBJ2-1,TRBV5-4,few,ASSLASGLYNEQF